Following are 24 T cell receptor beta chains from one sample sequenced in a study of molecular identifiers for immune sequencing clone quantification. TCRdb used MiXCR to reprocess the PCR reads, holding one entry per CDR3 protein. The sample records fewer than 350,000 distinct CDR3 sequences, about 22% being singletons. Source material: naive CD8+ T cells from blood, with Jurkat cell RNA spiked in. Subset given: FACS-sorted CD8+CD4-CCR7+CD45RA+ naive T cells. The origin of the receptors is a human donor in good health. Some libraries in this study had Jurkat cell RNA spiked in.

On this clonotype: This may arise from a read error, as a much more abundant clone is one base away. The chain couples TRBV11-1 to TRBJ2-7; D possibly corresponds to TRBD2 (5 bases). The CDR3 has 12 amino acids. V lost 3 bases to trimming and J lost 3 bases, with 6 bases between them. Germline V gives CDR1 SGHAT, CDR2 FQDESV (reference sequence). This CDR3 is CASSFEGYEQYF. The DNA for the CDR3 is TGTGCCAGCAGCTTCGAGGGCTACGAGCAGTACTTC.

In regard to this clonotype: This may come from a read error, since a much larger clone is one base off. The conserved phenylalanine or tryptophan is not found at the CDR3 terminus, so this likely reflects a read error. The chain is built from TRBV6-6 and TRBJ1-1, with D possibly TRBD1 on 5 matching bases. V was cut by 2 bases and J by 7 bases, with 11 bases left in between. Germline CDR1 reads MNHNY; CDR2 reads SVGAGI (reference sequence). This CDR3 contains 13 residues. CDR3 sequence: CASSYRGLSEAFS. CDR3 sequence (DNA): TGTGCCAGCAGTTACAGGGGTTTGAGTGAAGCTTTCTCT.

This clonotype was seen at least ten times. The chain couples TRBV24-1 to TRBJ2-1; D is ambiguous. Looked up from germline, CDR1 is KGHDR and CDR2 is SFDVKD. V was trimmed by 1 base and J by 0 bases, leaving 9 bases between them. This CDR3 has 16 amino acids. The CDR3 DNA follows: TGTGCCACCAGTGATTTAAACAGAAGCTCCTACAATGAGCAGTTCTTC. This translates into CATSDLNRSSYNEQFF.

This clonotype was detected many times. The V gene is TRBV28, the J gene TRBJ2-7, with D possibly being TRBD2 (5 bases). Germline CDR1 reads MDHEN; CDR2 reads SYDVKM. Deletions cut 2 bases from V and 5 bases from J, with 7 bases between. The CDR3 contains 12 residues. This chain's CDR3 is CASSLGGDEQYF. The CDR3, as DNA: TGTGCCAGCAGTTTAGGAGGTGACGAGCAGTACTTC. Complete variable domain (other parts from reference TRBV28 and TRBJ2-7): DVKVTQSSRYLVKRTGEKVFLECVQDMDHENMFWYRQDPGLGLRLIYFSYDVKMKEKGDIPEGYSVSREKKERFSLILESASTNQTSMYLCASSLGGDEQYFGPGTRLTVT.

This clonotype was counted ten times or more. The V and J genes are TRBV20-1 and TRBJ2-7; 7 bases match TRBD2. CDR3 length equals 12 residues. Germline V gene data show CDR1 as DFQATT and CDR2 as SNEGSKA (reference sequence). The trim removed 1 base at V and 6 bases at J, leaving 3 bases unmatched. CDR3 in amino acids: CSARGEGREQYF. DNA for the CDR3: TGCAGTGCTAGAGGGGAGGGCCGCGAGCAGTACTTC.

The table lists this clonotype with many counts. This chain uses TRBV7-9 with TRBJ1-3, with TRBD1 as a possible D gene (6 bases). Trimming stripped 10 bases from V and 0 bases from J, with 13 bases between. The CDR3 extends over 14 amino acids. Germline values: CDR1 SEHNR, CDR2 FQNEAQ (reference sequence). The CDR3 coding sequence is TGTGCCACCCCGGGACAACTCTCTGGAAACACCATATATTTT. Encoded protein: CATPGQLSGNTIYF.

This clonotype was counted a few times. The chain couples TRBV20-1 to TRBJ1-2, with a tentative D call TRBD1 (5 bases). The CDR3 runs to 18 residues. The ends were cut back, 1 base at V and 4 bases at J, with 25 bases in the middle. Germline CDR1 and CDR2: DFQATT and SNEGSKA (reference sequence). DNA for the CDR3: TGCAGTGCTAGAGTCCTAGTGTCTCTTTTTCAGGGCGGCTATGGCTACACCTTC. Translated, it gives CSARVLVSLFQGGYGYTF.

In the case of this clonotype: Given the absence of the conserved phenylalanine or tryptophan at the CDR3 end, a read error is likely. This chain uses TRBV7-8 with TRBJ2-3; D remains ambiguous. The V end was cut by 3 bases, the J end by 5 bases, with 6 bases between. The CDR3 contains 12 residues. Germline CDR1 is SGHVS and CDR2 is FQNEAQ. The CDR3 nucleotides read TGTGCCAGCAGCTTCTGGGGAGATACGCAGTATCTT. It yields the protein CASSFWGDTQYL.

This clonotype occurred many times. The CDR3 DNA follows: TGTGCCAGCAGCTTAACGAATAGCAATCAGCCCCAGCATTTT. Residues: CASSLTNSNQPQHF. V and J are TRBV5-6 and TRBJ1-5; D is unresolved. The CDR3 covers 14 residues. V was trimmed by 2 bases and J by 0 bases, leaving 6 bases between them. Germline V lookup: CDR1 SGHDT, CDR2 YYEEEE. Full variable domain (outside the CDR3, taken from reference TRBV5-6 and TRBJ1-5): DAGVTQSPTHLIKTRGQQVTLRCSPKSGHDTVSWYQQALGQGPQFIFQYYEEEERQRGNFPDRFSGHQFPNYSSELNVNALLLGDSALYLCASSLTNSNQPQHFGDGTRLSIL.

This clonotype was counted at least ten times. The chain employs TRBV7-9 and TRBJ2-7; maybe TRBD1 (6 bases). CDR1 is SEHNR and CDR2 is FQNEAQ in the germline V gene (reference sequence). The CDR3 contains 15 residues. V lost 5 bases, J lost 0 bases, and 14 bases lay in between. CDR3 region: CASSPTDRYSYEQYF. CDR3 sequence (DNA): TGTGCCAGCAGCCCCACCGACAGGTACTCCTACGAGCAGTACTTC. Looking up the rest from reference TRBV7-9 and TRBJ2-7 gives the full variable domain: DTGVSQNPRHKITKRGQNVTFRCDPISEHNRLYWYRQTLGQGPEFLTYFQNEAQLEKSRLLSDRFSAERPKGSFSTLEIQRTEQGDSAMYLCASSPTDRYSYEQYFGPGTRLTVT.

This clonotype showed up just a few times. This chain uses TRBV30 with TRBJ2-5; TRBD1 is a possible D gene (6 bases). In germline, CDR1 is GTSNPN, CDR2 SVGIG (reference sequence). The CDR3 runs 14 residues. V lost 2 bases and J 2 bases, leaving 12 bases between the germline ends. The CDR3 protein is CAWSPGTKQETQYF. CDR3 coding DNA: TGTGCCTGGAGTCCGGGGACAAAACAAGAGACCCAGTACTTC.

The chain is built from TRBV4-2 and TRBJ2-7; 7 positions agree with TRBD2. The CDR3 sequence is 13 residues long. Per the germline V gene, CDR1 is LGHNA and CDR2 is YNFKEQ. The ends lost 8 bases at V and 2 bases at J; junction bases unmatched: 6. CDR3 in amino acids: CASGGGLAYEQYF. CDR3 coding DNA: TGTGCCAGCGGCGGAGGACTAGCCTACGAGCAGTACTTC.

The sample holds many counts of this clonotype. The chain links TRBV28 to TRBJ1-1; possibly TRBD1 for D (6 bases). CDR3 size: 14 residues. The germline gives CDR1 MDHEN, CDR2 SYDVKM. The ends were cut back, 6 bases at V and 5 bases at J, with 16 bases in the middle. CDR3: CASRMDRPGTEAFF. The CDR3 bases are TGTGCCAGCAGAATGGACAGACCGGGGACTGAAGCTTTCTTT.

A note on this clonotype: This may be a read error, as it is one base from a much larger clone. The rearrangement uses TRBV9 and TRBJ1-3; D is uncertain. Germline CDR1 SGDLS, CDR2 YYNGEE. The CDR3 has 11 amino acids. DNA for the CDR3: TGTGCCGGCAGAGATGGAAACACCATATATTTT. Encoded protein: CAGRDGNTIYF.

This chain uses TRBV6-5 with TRBJ1-2; 11 nucleotides match TRBD1. Germline assignment: CDR1 MNHEY and CDR2 SVGAGI. V shed 2 bases and J 6 bases; nucleotides not matched to a gene: 11. The CDR3 has 17 residues. The CDR3 region has the DNA TGTGCCAGCAGTTACCAAGGACAGGGGGCTTTGTGGGATGGCTACACCTTC. Translated, it gives CASSYQGQGALWDGYTF.

The V call is TRBV21-1, the J call TRBJ2-4; TRBD2, as called in the table, went unchecked against the DNA. TRBV21-1 is a listed pseudogene. The CDR3 consists of 12 residues. The CDR3 bases are TGTGCCCGCCGCAACGAAGTACCGCTAGAGTACTTC. Translated, it gives CARRNEVPLEYF.

This clonotype was seen repeatedly, ten times or more. The CDR3 sequence is CASSQVTGSDEQFF. In nucleotides, the CDR3 is TGCGCCAGCAGCCAAGTAACCGGGAGCGATGAGCAGTTCTTC. The chain combines TRBV4-1 with TRBJ2-1, with D tentatively TRBD2 (6 bases). CDR1 and CDR2 from the germline V gene are MGHRA and YSYEKL. The CDR3 is 14 amino acids. V was pared by 1 base and J by 8 bases, with 12 bases between.

Concerning this clonotype: A read error may account for a junction end that differs from germline. This rearrangement joins TRBV27 to TRBJ2-2, with 8 nucleotides matching TRBD2. Per germline, CDR1 MNHEY and CDR2 SMNVEV (reference sequence). CDR3 length: 15 residues. For the CDR3, the DNA is TGTGCCAGCAGTTTAGTTAGCGGGGAAGCCGGGAAGCTGTTTTTT. It is translated as CASSLVSGEAGKLFF.

At least ten counts were recorded for this clonotype. The junction departs from the called germline gene at one end, perhaps through a read error. The chain joins TRBV5-1 to TRBJ2-1, with no clear D. This CDR3 contains 12 residues. CDR1 and CDR2 (germline): SGHRS, YFSETQ. The CDR3: CASGLGYNEQFF. DNA of the CDR3: TGCGCCAGCGGCTTGGGCTACAATGAGCAGTTCTTC.

Concerning this clonotype: A read error may be the cause here, since a much bigger clone is one base away. The chain is built from TRBV7-9 and TRBJ2-7; D unresolved. The CDR3 totals 12 residues. The V gene's germline CDR1 is SEHNR and CDR2 FQNEAQ (reference sequence). DNA for the CDR3: TGTGCCAGCAGCCCACGGAACTACGGGCAGTACTTC. It is translated as CASSPRNYGQYF.

The J gene is TRBJ2-3, the V gene TRBV9, with TRBD2 matching 8 bases. J was trimmed by 3 bases and V by 5 bases; bases with no gene match: 2. This CDR3 contains 13 residues. The germline V gene encodes CDR1 SGDLS and CDR2 YYNGEE. The CDR3 here is CASSGTRTDTQYF. The DNA of the CDR3 is TGTGCCAGCAGTGGGACTAGAACAGATACGCAGTATTTT.

The chain combines TRBV7-6 with TRBJ2-2, with a tentative D call TRBD2 (7 bases). The ends were cut back, 0 bases at V and 3 bases at J, with 17 bases in the middle. The CDR3 sequence is 18 residues long. Looked up from germline, CDR1 is SGHVS and CDR2 is FNYEAQ. The CDR3 coding sequence is TGTGCCAGCAGCTTAGCGTTTGGAGCGGGACATTACACCGGGGAGCTGTTTTTT. It yields the protein CASSLAFGAGHYTGELFF.

The table lists this clonotype with a few counts. The chain recombines TRBV19 with TRBJ1-5, with D hard to call. Germline CDR1 and CDR2: LNHDA and SQIVND (reference sequence). The CDR3 has 15 residues. The germline V and J ends were trimmed by 1 base and 0 bases, with 7 bases remaining between them. The DNA for the CDR3 is TGTGCCAGTAGTATAGGGGCATATAGCAATCAGCCCCAGCATTTT. Amino acids: CASSIGAYSNQPQHF.

This clonotype was detected ten times or more. V is TRBV4-1 and J is TRBJ2-7; unclear D gene. The germline V gene encodes CDR1 MGHRA and CDR2 YSYEKL. V was cut by 0 bases and J by 4 bases, with 10 bases left in between. The CDR3 runs 14 residues. DNA for the CDR3: TGCGCCAGCAGCCAAGACGGGTACAGTTACGAGCAGTACTTC. It is translated as CASSQDGYSYEQYF.